These T cell receptor beta chains were read from a single sample in a study of blood T cell repertoires in COVID-19. The table came from immunoSEQ multiplex PCR; TCRdb's copy has only in-frame clones and leaves some out. The sample has 120,000 to 150,000 clones, 88% seen once; the top ten hold about 10%. The sequenced sample was peripheral blood. Every receptor here comes from a man aged 50-59 years with active or convalescent COVID-19. Both conserved end residues are trimmed from each CDR3. D genes are given only for firm matches.

d_call: TRBD2; v_call: TRBV6-2/TRBV6-3; j_call: TRBJ2-1; cdr3_aa: ASSYLAGGSYNEQF
d_call: -; v_call: TRBV9; j_call: TRBJ1-6; cdr3_aa: ASSAASGHPNSPLH
d_call: TRBD1; v_call: TRBV5-1; j_call: TRBJ2-1; cdr3_aa: ASSVGQGGTYNEQF
d_call: TRBD1; v_call: TRBV27; j_call: TRBJ1-2; cdr3_aa: ASRSTGDYGYT
d_call: -; v_call: TRBV18; j_call: TRBJ2-1; cdr3_aa: ASSQDWPSYNEQF
d_call: -; v_call: TRBV5-4; j_call: TRBJ2-5; cdr3_aa: ASSLFRDQETQY
d_call: TRBD1; v_call: TRBV4-1; j_call: TRBJ2-1; cdr3_aa: ASSQGDSSYNEQF
d_call: TRBD2; v_call: TRBV5-1; j_call: TRBJ2-7; cdr3_aa: ASSYGLVYEQY
d_call: TRBD2; v_call: TRBV7-3; j_call: TRBJ2-2; cdr3_aa: ASSTRSGRNTGELF
d_call: TRBD2; v_call: TRBV5-1; j_call: TRBJ2-3; cdr3_aa: ASNLAGGTDTQY
d_call: -; v_call: TRBV19; j_call: TRBJ1-5; cdr3_aa: ASSIEELQPQH
d_call: -; v_call: TRBV9; j_call: TRBJ2-5; cdr3_aa: ASSVVGGSETQY
d_call: TRBD2; v_call: TRBV27; j_call: TRBJ2-5; cdr3_aa: ASSLSWQGGETQY
d_call: -; v_call: TRBV28; j_call: TRBJ2-1; cdr3_aa: ASSTGSYNEQF
d_call: TRBD1; v_call: TRBV28; j_call: TRBJ2-1; cdr3_aa: ASSTDRAIGDEQF
d_call: TRBD1; v_call: TRBV18; j_call: TRBJ1-3; cdr3_aa: ASSPAPTGTGNTIY
d_call: -; v_call: TRBV16; j_call: TRBJ1-1; cdr3_aa: ASSSRGGPLGDTEAF